This TCR beta chain stems from a study of blood T cell repertoires in COVID-19 (dated by TCRdb to about 2020). Some background on the complete study: The collaborator samples originated in the United States, Italy and Spain and spanned the acute and convalescent phases of COVID-19. The material from the prospective study consisted of cDNA or gDNA derived from T cells, B-cell-depleted T cells, or PBMCs. Deeply sampled blood TCRbeta repertoires from subjects exposed to, actively infected with, or recovered from COVID-19 were included in the dataset. The repertoires were released in a freely available public database meant as a resource for research on the immune response to SARS-CoV-2. Samples came from the ongoing ImmuneRACE study (first 160 participants) plus 1,254 subjects from 6 global collaborators. Sample metadata almost always included a de-identified subject ID, COVID-19 status, age in years and sex. HLA class I and class II types, where available, came from metadata supplied by the sample provider rather than from assay-based typing. The full study reports these points: The quantity of clinical and demographic metadata differed by source and by participant and was supplied without curation.

TCRbeta CDR3 regions were amplified from genomic DNA by means of the immunoSEQ Assay, a bias-controlled multiplex PCR. In the paper's pipeline: The number of nucleated cells in each sample was estimated by amplification of reference gene primers within the assay. Sequence reads were collapsed and filtered to measure the absolute abundance of every unique TCRbeta CDR3 rearrangement. For each sample, productive Simpson clonality was calculated as the square root of Simpson's diversity index over productive rearrangements. TCRdb took this table from immuneACCESS and kept in-frame rearrangements with V and J called. Such tables lack part of the clones; where checked against another copy, unresolved V genes explain under half of the gap, and the rest is unexplained. Clone size and V and J calls were adopted from that table, with D and trimming inferred from the DNA. Recorded for this sample are 200,000 to 250,000 clones; less than 85% of them occurred a single time. The ten largest clones take up 3.5% to 4% of the sample.

Whole blood was collected in K2EDTA tubes by collaborating institutions according to the institutions' own protocols. Collaborator samples were shipped for TCRbeta analysis as frozen whole blood, isolated PBMCs, or DNA extracted from either sample type. Notes on this clone: Its cognate antigen has yet to be identified. Base qualities are missing; no much larger clone stands one base away.

The cysteine opens and the phenylalanine closes a CDR3 of 13 amino acids. Only the CDR3 region is kept as DNA, spanning 39 bases read in frame from base 1. Taken from the germline V gene, the CDR1 and CDR2 loops are LGHNA and YNFKEQ. Trimming leaves V shorter by 5 bases and J shorter by 5 bases, with the junction holding 4 bases beyond the gene matches. The receptor's source is a woman aged 80 or over with acute or convalescent COVID-19. The sequenced material came from peripheral blood. The chain employs TRBV4-2 and TRBJ1-2, with 8 middle bases fitting TRBD1. The nucleotide sequence reads as follows: TGTGCCAGCAGCTCCGACAGGGGATATGGCTACACCTTC. Its protein is CASSSDRGYGYTF.